Described below is a single T cell receptor beta chain sequence and its context. As handled by the study authors: Nucleated cell counts were estimated from reference gene primer amplification. Generated by immunoSEQ multiplex PCR, the TCRdb table keeps only in-frame clones and is missing some. Clone size and V and J calls were adopted from that table, with D and trimming inferred from the DNA. The table lists roughly 74,000 clones, around four fifths of them singletons. The data were taken from a study of blood T cell repertoires in COVID-19. Study-level information: There were acute and convalescent COVID-19 samples, and they came from the United States, Italy and Spain. PBMCs, B-cell-depleted T cells, or T cells provided the cDNA or gDNA that made up the material.

In germline, CDR1 is SNHLY, CDR2 FYNNEI. Trimming cost V 2 bases and J 5 bases, with 12 bases left between them. This CDR3 is built from 15 residues. This chain joins TRBV2 and TRBJ2-2, with D unresolved. The sequence was collected from a man aged 65 to 85 with acute or convalescent COVID-19. Sequenced sample: peripheral blood. CDR3 in amino acids: CASSEFVIRTGELFF. DNA of the CDR3: TGTGCCAGCAGTGAATTTGTGATTCGGACCGGGGAGCTGTTTTTT.